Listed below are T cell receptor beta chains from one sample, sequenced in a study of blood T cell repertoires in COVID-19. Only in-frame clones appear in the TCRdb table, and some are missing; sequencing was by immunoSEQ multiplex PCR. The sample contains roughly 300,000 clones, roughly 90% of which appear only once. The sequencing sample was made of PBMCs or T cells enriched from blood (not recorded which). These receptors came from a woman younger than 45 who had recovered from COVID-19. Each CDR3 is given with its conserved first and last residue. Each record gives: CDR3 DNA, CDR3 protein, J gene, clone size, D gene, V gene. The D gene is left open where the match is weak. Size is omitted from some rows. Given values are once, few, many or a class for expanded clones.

CDR3nt: TGTGCCAGCAGCCCCGGGGCACTAGCCGGAATGGGAGCCACCGGGGAGCTGTTTTTT
CDR3aa: CASSPGALAGMGATGELFF
j_gene: TRBJ2-2
abundance: -
d_gene: -
v_gene: TRBV3-1/TRBV3-2

CDR3nt: TGTGCCAGCAGTTATAGCGGGTTGAACACCGGGGAGCTGTTTTTT
CDR3aa: CASSYSGLNTGELFF
j_gene: TRBJ2-2
abundance: -
d_gene: TRBD2
v_gene: TRBV11-2

CDR3nt: TGTGCCAGCAGTCGCAGATATCAGCCCCAGCATTTT
CDR3aa: CASSRRYQPQHF
j_gene: TRBJ1-5
abundance: -
d_gene: -
v_gene: TRBV12-3/TRBV12-4

CDR3nt: TGTGCCAGCAGCCCTGGAGCGGCGGGAGGGCCCTACGAGCAGTACTTC
CDR3aa: CASSPGAAGGPYEQYF
j_gene: TRBJ2-7
abundance: once
d_gene: TRBD2
v_gene: TRBV7-2

CDR3nt: TGTGCCAGCTCACCGACTACGGACAGTTCCTACGAGCAGTACTTC
CDR3aa: CASSPTTDSSYEQYF
j_gene: TRBJ2-7
abundance: -
d_gene: -
v_gene: TRBV18

CDR3nt: TGTGCCAGCAGCTCCGGACAGGTACCTTACAATGGGCAGTTCTTC
CDR3aa: CASSSGQVPYNGQFF
j_gene: TRBJ2-1
abundance: -
d_gene: TRBD1
v_gene: TRBV7-9

CDR3nt: TGTGCCAGTAACAACAGGGAGAGGGATCAGCCCCAGCATTTT
CDR3aa: CASNNRERDQPQHF
j_gene: TRBJ1-5
abundance: -
d_gene: -
v_gene: TRBV19

CDR3nt: TGTGCCAGCAGCCGCCTGACAGGGAAATCGGGAGGGCGCTACGAGCAGTACTTC
CDR3aa: CASSRLTGKSGGRYEQYF
j_gene: TRBJ2-7
abundance: -
d_gene: -
v_gene: TRBV3-1/TRBV3-2

CDR3nt: TGTGCCTGGAGTATGGACTCCTCCTCTGGGGCCAACGTCCTGACTTTC
CDR3aa: CAWSMDSSSGANVLTF
j_gene: TRBJ2-6
abundance: -
d_gene: -
v_gene: TRBV30

CDR3nt: TGTGCCAGCAGTTTATCACTCGGAGAGACCCAGTACTTC
CDR3aa: CASSLSLGETQYF
j_gene: TRBJ2-5
abundance: -
d_gene: -
v_gene: TRBV28

CDR3nt: TGCAGCGTAACAGCACCAGACTATGGCTACACCTTC
CDR3aa: CSVTAPDYGYTF
j_gene: TRBJ1-2
abundance: -
d_gene: -
v_gene: TRBV29-1

CDR3nt: TGTGCCAGTAGTATTGAGGTGGTAGACACCGGGGAGCTGTTTTTT
CDR3aa: CASSIEVVDTGELFF
j_gene: TRBJ2-2
abundance: -
d_gene: -
v_gene: TRBV19

CDR3nt: TGTGCCAGCAGTACAGCCTACGAGCAGTACTTC
CDR3aa: CASSTAYEQYF
j_gene: TRBJ2-7
abundance: -
d_gene: -
v_gene: TRBV6-5

CDR3nt: TGTGCCATAACAGCAGCGGGAACAACCTACGAGCAGTACTTC
CDR3aa: CAITAAGTTYEQYF
j_gene: TRBJ2-7
abundance: -
d_gene: TRBD2
v_gene: TRBV19

CDR3nt: TGTGCCACAGCTTACAGGGGCGGGGAACAAGAGACCCAGTACTTC
CDR3aa: CATAYRGGEQETQYF
j_gene: TRBJ2-5
abundance: -
d_gene: -
v_gene: TRBV5-4

CDR3nt: TGTGCCAGTAGTATAGGGGCTAGCGGGAGTATCCTGGGAGAGACCCAGTACTTC
CDR3aa: CASSIGASGSILGETQYF
j_gene: TRBJ2-5
abundance: -
d_gene: TRBD2
v_gene: TRBV19

CDR3nt: TGTGCCAGCAAACGACAGGGGGCAGGTCAGCCCCAGCATTTT
CDR3aa: CASKRQGAGQPQHF
j_gene: TRBJ1-5
abundance: -
d_gene: TRBD1
v_gene: TRBV28

CDR3nt: TGTGCCAGCCGAGGACTCACCAACACCGGGGAGCTGTTTTTT
CDR3aa: CASRGLTNTGELFF
j_gene: TRBJ2-2
abundance: -
d_gene: -
v_gene: TRBV11-2

CDR3nt: TGTGCCAGCACAGGGGCGCTTTCGGCCAATCAGCCCCAGCATTTT
CDR3aa: CASTGALSANQPQHF
j_gene: TRBJ1-5
abundance: -
d_gene: -
v_gene: TRBV6-5

CDR3nt: TGTGCCCGGGGGGGGGCAGGTTCGGCCGTTTTTGGCTACACCTTC
CDR3aa: CARGGAGSAVFGYTF
j_gene: TRBJ1-2
abundance: -
d_gene: -
v_gene: TRBV6-7

CDR3nt: TGTGCCATCAGCAATAACACTGAAGCTTTCTTT
CDR3aa: CAISNNTEAFF
j_gene: TRBJ1-1
abundance: -
d_gene: -
v_gene: TRBV10-3

CDR3nt: TGTGCCAGCAGCTTAGGAGGACTAGCGGGGAGGGTGTCCGAGCAGTACTTC
CDR3aa: CASSLGGLAGRVSEQYF
j_gene: TRBJ2-7
abundance: -
d_gene: TRBD2
v_gene: TRBV7-9

CDR3nt: TGCAGCGTTGCGGGAGGGGCGAACACTGAAGCTTTCTTT
CDR3aa: CSVAGGANTEAFF
j_gene: TRBJ1-1
abundance: -
d_gene: -
v_gene: TRBV29-1

CDR3nt: TGTGCCAGTCGGGACATATTATCTAACTATGGCTACACCTTC
CDR3aa: CASRDILSNYGYTF
j_gene: TRBJ1-2
abundance: -
d_gene: -
v_gene: TRBV19

CDR3nt: TGCAGCGTTGAATGTACGACAGGGAGAGTTAATCACTTACCCAATGAGCAGTTCTTC
CDR3aa: CSVECTTGRVNHLPNEQFF
j_gene: TRBJ2-1
abundance: -
d_gene: TRBD1
v_gene: TRBV29-1

CDR3nt: TGTGCCAGCAGCCAGACAGGAGGTGACACCGGGGAGCTGTTTTTT
CDR3aa: CASSQTGGDTGELFF
j_gene: TRBJ2-2
abundance: -
d_gene: -
v_gene: TRBV7-2

CDR3nt: TGTGCCAGCACCTTAGGGGGCCCTTACTACGAGCAGTACTTC
CDR3aa: CASTLGGPYYEQYF
j_gene: TRBJ2-7
abundance: -
d_gene: TRBD1
v_gene: TRBV28

CDR3nt: TGCGCCAGCAGCCAAGAAACTAGCGGACCCTACGAGCAGTACTTC
CDR3aa: CASSQETSGPYEQYF
j_gene: TRBJ2-7
abundance: -
d_gene: TRBD2
v_gene: TRBV4-3

CDR3nt: TGTGCCAGCAGTGGATTGACAGGGGACACTGAAGCTTTCTTT
CDR3aa: CASSGLTGDTEAFF
j_gene: TRBJ1-1
abundance: -
d_gene: TRBD1
v_gene: TRBV25-1

CDR3nt: TGCGCCAGCAGCCAAGTGGCAGGGGTGGAGACCCAGTACTTC
CDR3aa: CASSQVAGVETQYF
j_gene: TRBJ2-5
abundance: -
d_gene: -
v_gene: TRBV4-1

CDR3nt: TGTGCCAGCAGCGATCAGCGGTTGGACACCGGGGAGCTGTTTTTT
CDR3aa: CASSDQRLDTGELFF
j_gene: TRBJ2-2
abundance: -
d_gene: -
v_gene: TRBV9

CDR3nt: TGTGCCAGCAGCAAATGGCAGAACTATGGCTACACCTTC
CDR3aa: CASSKWQNYGYTF
j_gene: TRBJ1-2
abundance: -
d_gene: -
v_gene: TRBV21-1

CDR3nt: TGTGCCAGTAGCAGGACAGGGACCGGGACTAGCGGGAAAAATGAGCAGTTCTTC
CDR3aa: CASSRTGTGTSGKNEQFF
j_gene: TRBJ2-1
abundance: -
d_gene: TRBD2
v_gene: TRBV19

CDR3nt: TGTGCCAGCAGCTTAGTCGGCCAGGGTGAATCAGGCAAGACCCAGTACTTC
CDR3aa: CASSLVGQGESGKTQYF
j_gene: TRBJ2-5
abundance: -
d_gene: -
v_gene: TRBV11-2

CDR3nt: TGTGCCAGCTCCCCGGGACAGGGGACTGAAGCTTTCTTT
CDR3aa: CASSPGQGTEAFF
j_gene: TRBJ1-1
abundance: -
d_gene: TRBD1
v_gene: TRBV18

CDR3nt: TGTGCCAGCGACCAGGGACAGGGGCTAACCGGGGAGCTGTTTTTT
CDR3aa: CASDQGQGLTGELFF
j_gene: TRBJ2-2
abundance: -
d_gene: TRBD1
v_gene: TRBV2

CDR3nt: TGTGCCAGCAGCTCCGGACAGAACACCGAAGCTTTCTTT
CDR3aa: CASSSGQNTEAFF
j_gene: TRBJ1-1
abundance: -
d_gene: -
v_gene: TRBV11-3

CDR3nt: TGTGCCAGCAGTTTACAGGCCCCCTACGAGCAGTACTTC
CDR3aa: CASSLQAPYEQYF
j_gene: TRBJ2-7
abundance: -
d_gene: -
v_gene: TRBV28

CDR3nt: TGTGCCAGTGGACTAGTAGTGGGAGAGACCCAGTACTTC
CDR3aa: CASGLVVGETQYF
j_gene: TRBJ2-5
abundance: once
d_gene: TRBD2
v_gene: TRBV19

CDR3nt: TGTGCCAGCAGTTCTACTAGCGGGAGGACGAATCTCAATGAGCAGTTCTTC
CDR3aa: CASSSTSGRTNLNEQFF
j_gene: TRBJ2-1
abundance: -
d_gene: TRBD2
v_gene: TRBV28

CDR3nt: TGTGCCAGCAGCCGAAGGGGGACCGATGAGCAGTTCTTC
CDR3aa: CASSRRGTDEQFF
j_gene: TRBJ2-1
abundance: -
d_gene: -
v_gene: TRBV3-1/TRBV3-2

CDR3nt: TGTGCCAGTAGTATTCAGTGGAGCAATCAGCCCCAGCATTTT
CDR3aa: CASSIQWSNQPQHF
j_gene: TRBJ1-5
abundance: few
d_gene: -
v_gene: TRBV19

CDR3nt: TGTGCCAGTAGTGTGGGACTTTTCACAGATACGCAGTATTTT
CDR3aa: CASSVGLFTDTQYF
j_gene: TRBJ2-3
abundance: -
d_gene: -
v_gene: TRBV19

CDR3nt: TGTGCCAGCAGCCATACTCCGGGCCCCGGGGAAAAAGATACGCAGTATTTT
CDR3aa: CASSHTPGPGEKDTQYF
j_gene: TRBJ2-3
abundance: -
d_gene: -
v_gene: TRBV11-2

CDR3nt: TGTGCCAGCAGGACATACAATTTTGGCGAGCAGTACTTC
CDR3aa: CASRTYNFGEQYF
j_gene: TRBJ2-7
abundance: -
d_gene: -
v_gene: TRBV5-6

CDR3nt: TGTGCCAGCAGCTTAGGGGACTACTCCTACAATGAGCAGTTCTTC
CDR3aa: CASSLGDYSYNEQFF
j_gene: TRBJ2-1
abundance: -
d_gene: TRBD2
v_gene: TRBV7-6

CDR3nt: TGTGCCAGCAGCGTAGAAGGTCGGCTAGCGGGCTCCTACAATGAGCAGTTCTTC
CDR3aa: CASSVEGRLAGSYNEQFF
j_gene: TRBJ2-1
abundance: -
d_gene: TRBD2
v_gene: TRBV9

CDR3nt: TGTGCCAGCAGTTTTTTCGACAGAAACTATGGCTACACCTTC
CDR3aa: CASSFFDRNYGYTF
j_gene: TRBJ1-2
abundance: few
d_gene: -
v_gene: TRBV28

CDR3nt: TGTGCCAGTAGCACTATCCTGTCCTACAATGAGCAGTTCTTC
CDR3aa: CASSTILSYNEQFF
j_gene: TRBJ2-1
abundance: -
d_gene: -
v_gene: TRBV19

CDR3nt: TGTGCCAGCAGCGCCTCCCTAGCGGGAGGGCCCAAACGCACAGATACGCAGTATTTT
CDR3aa: CASSASLAGGPKRTDTQYF
j_gene: TRBJ2-3
abundance: -
d_gene: TRBD2
v_gene: TRBV5-6

CDR3nt: TGTGCCAGCAGCCCTGGGACAGGGGAGAACACTGAAGCTTTCTTT
CDR3aa: CASSPGTGENTEAFF
j_gene: TRBJ1-1
abundance: -
d_gene: TRBD1
v_gene: TRBV7-6

CDR3nt: TGTGCCAGCAGTTTAAAAGACAGGGGGCCGGGTGGCTACACCTTC
CDR3aa: CASSLKDRGPGGYTF
j_gene: TRBJ1-2
abundance: -
d_gene: TRBD1
v_gene: TRBV28

CDR3nt: TGTGCCAGCCGCTCTGGGCGGGATCACAATGAGCAGTTCTTC
CDR3aa: CASRSGRDHNEQFF
j_gene: TRBJ2-1
abundance: -
d_gene: -
v_gene: TRBV7-2

CDR3nt: TGTGCCAGCAGTTTGGGCACGCAAGCTTTCTTT
CDR3aa: CASSLGTQAFF
j_gene: TRBJ1-1
abundance: once
d_gene: -
v_gene: TRBV28

CDR3nt: TGTGCCATCAGTGAGTCGAACAGGGGAAGCTTCAATCAGCCCCAGCATTTT
CDR3aa: CAISESNRGSFNQPQHF
j_gene: TRBJ1-5
abundance: -
d_gene: TRBD1
v_gene: TRBV10-3

CDR3nt: TGTGCCAGCCTATTTAGGGGCTCTCTGGTAGACAACGTCCTGACTTTC
CDR3aa: CASLFRGSLVDNVLTF
j_gene: TRBJ2-6
abundance: -
d_gene: -
v_gene: TRBV28

CDR3nt: TGTGCCAGCAGCTTAAGGACAGTCTCTGGAAACACCATATATTTT
CDR3aa: CASSLRTVSGNTIYF
j_gene: TRBJ1-3
abundance: -
d_gene: -
v_gene: TRBV5-4